This TCR beta chain is drawn from a study of response to subunit inactivated influenza vaccine. Study-wide points: Few additional T cells are recruited per seasonal influenza vaccination, authors suggested.

The CDR3 is made up of 18 amino acids. Unmatched junction bases numbered 8, after V lost 5 bases and J lost 2 bases. Germline CDR1 is SGHAT and CDR2 is FQNNGV. TCRdb re-analysed the RT-PCR reads in MiXCR, keeping a single row per CDR3 protein. The data show about 830,000 distinct CDR3 sequences, less than 20% seen once. This clonotype was counted a few times. The antigen remains undetermined. This specimen was PBMCs from blood, taken more than 4 days after vaccination. The chain uses TRBV11-2 and TRBJ2-1; 14 bases match TRBD2. This TCR derives from a man aged 50-60 years who received an inactivated influenza vaccine. The CDR3 DNA sequence: TGTGCCAGCAGCCTGGGACTAGCGGGAGTAGCCGCCTACAATGAGCAGTTCTTC. Amino acids: CASSLGLAGVAAYNEQFF.